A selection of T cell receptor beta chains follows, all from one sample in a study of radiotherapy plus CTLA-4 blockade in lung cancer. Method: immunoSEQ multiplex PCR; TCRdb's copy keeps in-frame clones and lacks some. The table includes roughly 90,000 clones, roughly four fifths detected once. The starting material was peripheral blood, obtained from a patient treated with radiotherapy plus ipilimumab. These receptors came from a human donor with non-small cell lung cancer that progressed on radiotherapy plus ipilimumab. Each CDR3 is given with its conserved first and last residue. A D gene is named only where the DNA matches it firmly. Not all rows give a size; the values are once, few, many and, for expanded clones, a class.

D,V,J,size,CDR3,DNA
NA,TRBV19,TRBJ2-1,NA,CASSIIYNEQFF,TGTGCCAGTAGTATAATATACAATGAGCAGTTCTTC
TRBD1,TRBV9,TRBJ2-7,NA,CASSGDRGLLYF,TGTGCCAGCAGCGGAGACAGGGGTCTGTTGTACTTC
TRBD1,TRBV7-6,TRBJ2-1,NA,CASSPPGGFGSYNEQFF,TGTGCCAGCAGCCCTCCAGGGGGTTTCGGCTCCTACAATGAGCAGTTCTTC
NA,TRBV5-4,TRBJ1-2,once,CASSLAQEHNYGYTF,TGTGCCAGCAGCTTGGCGCAGGAACATAACTATGGCTACACCTTC
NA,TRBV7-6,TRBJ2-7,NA,CASSLNRDSYEQYF,TGTGCCAGCAGCTTAAACAGGGACTCCTACGAGCAGTACTTC
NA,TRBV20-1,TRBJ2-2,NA,CSYHTGELFF,TGCAGTTACCACACCGGGGAGCTGTTTTTT
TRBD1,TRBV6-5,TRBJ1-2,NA,CASRDPGQGGVGYTF,TGTGCCAGCAGAGACCCGGGACAGGGTGGGGTTGGCTACACCTTC
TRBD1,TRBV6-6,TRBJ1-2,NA,CASSYSKATGAGYTF,TGTGCCAGCAGTTACTCGAAAGCGACAGGGGCTGGCTACACCTTC
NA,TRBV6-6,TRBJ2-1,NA,CASRNPKTGGVEQFF,TGTGCCAGCAGAAATCCCAAGACAGGTGGTGTTGAGCAGTTCTTC
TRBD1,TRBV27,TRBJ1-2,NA,CASSLRTGYGYTF,TGTGCCAGCAGTTTACGGACAGGCTATGGCTACACCTTC
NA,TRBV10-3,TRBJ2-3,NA,CAIRADLLTDTQYF,TGTGCCATCAGGGCGGACTTACTCACAGATACGCAGTATTTT
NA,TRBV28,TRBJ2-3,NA,CASSLAQGRYF,TGTGCCAGCAGTTTAGCTCAGGGCAGGTATTTT
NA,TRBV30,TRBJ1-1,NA,CAVGENTEAFF,TGTGCAGTTGGGGAGAACACTGAAGCTTTCTTT
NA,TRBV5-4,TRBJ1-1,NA,CASSLGTGGSKTEAFF,TGTGCCAGCAGCTTGGGTACGGGGGGTTCGAAAACTGAAGCTTTCTTT
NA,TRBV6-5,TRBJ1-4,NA,CASSYRLTNEKLFF,TGTGCCAGCAGTTACCGCCTGACTAATGAAAAACTGTTTTTT
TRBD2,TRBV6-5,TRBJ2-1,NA,CASQASGRALNEQFF,TGTGCCAGCCAAGCTAGCGGGAGGGCCTTGAATGAGCAGTTCTTC
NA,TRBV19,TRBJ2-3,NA,CASSIGTTVSDTQYF,TGTGCCAGTAGTATTGGCACTACAGTTTCAGATACGCAGTATTTT
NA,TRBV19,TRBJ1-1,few,CASRNGNTEAFF,TGTGCCAGTAGAAACGGGAACACTGAAGCTTTCTTT
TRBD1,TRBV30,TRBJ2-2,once,CAWSVQGAGELFF,TGTGCCTGGAGTGTACAGGGGGCCGGGGAGCTGTTTTTT
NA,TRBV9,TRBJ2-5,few,CASSVVWGPQETQYF,TGTGCCAGCAGCGTAGTTTGGGGCCCCCAAGAGACCCAGTACTTC
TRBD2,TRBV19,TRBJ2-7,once,CASSIGGLAAYEQYF,TGTGCCAGTAGTATTGGTGGACTAGCCGCCTACGAGCAGTACTTC
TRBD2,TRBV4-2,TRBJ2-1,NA,CASSQELTSGHNEQFF,TGTGCCAGCAGCCAAGAGTTGACTAGCGGCCACAATGAGCAGTTCTTC